The TCR beta chain described here comes from a study of type 1 regulatory T cells. Overall study: T-allo10 is an in vitro-generated, Tr1-enriched CD4 T cell product specific for alloantigen.

TCRdb reprocessed the reads via MiXCR and lists one record per CDR3 protein. Among tens of thousands of distinct CDR3 sequences listed, less than 25% were seen once. This clonotype showed up just a few times. As yet, its antigen is unknown. The junction departs from germline at one end; a sequencing error may be responsible. Study-wide points: Compared with non-type 1 regulatory T cells, type 1 regulatory T cells showed a more restricted TCR repertoire.

This CDR3 spans 11 amino acids. Sequenced sample: cultured type 1 regulatory T (Tr1) cells, either the whole culture or a sorted fraction (not recorded which). This TCR derives from a human donor in good health. The chain recombines TRBV12-3 or TRBV12-4 with TRBJ2-3; D uncertain. The CDR3: CVSSFGSTQYF. As DNA, the CDR3 is TGTGTCAGCAGTTTCGGCAGTACGCAGTATTTT.